The 13 T cell receptor beta chains reported below all come from one sample, sequenced in a study of regulatory T cells in long-lasting Graves disease. Library construction for TCR beta used iRepertoire HTBI primers and Arm-PCR of CDR3 regions. Each CDR3 protein is one row after TCRdb ran MiXCR on the multiplex PCR reads. This sample has about 460,000 distinct CDR3 sequences; 12% to 15% occur once, and the top ten carry under 20%. The time point here: newly diagnosed GD, antithyroid drugs for less than 3 months. Making the TCR library involved RNA that had been extracted from PBMCs. This sample also appeared in a second study, on T cells in Graves' hyperthyroidism and ophthalmopathy.

The sequenced sample was peripheral blood mononuclear cells (PBMCs), obtained at new diagnosis, from a patient treated with antithyroid drugs. Receptors were obtained from a woman aged 45-59 years with Graves disease.

The CDR3 DNA reads as TGCGCCAGCAGCTTGCTACTAGACTACGAGCAGTACTTC. Translating it yields CASSLLLDYEQYF. The rearrangement joins TRBV5-1 to TRBJ2-7; D possibly corresponds to TRBD2 (5 bases). The CDR3 extends over 13 amino acids. Germline-derived CDR1 and CDR2 are SGHRS and YFSETQ. The ends were cut back, 1 base at V and 3 bases at J, with 8 bases in the middle.

This clonotype was observed many times. V usage is TRBV3-1 and J usage is TRBJ1-1; 9 bases agree with TRBD1. V was pared by 6 bases and J by 0 bases, with 11 bases of the junction left unmatched. The germline CDR1 and CDR2 sequences are LGHDT and YNNKEL (reference sequence). This CDR3 spans 17 amino acids. In nucleotides, the CDR3 is TGTGCCAGCAGACCCAAGGACAGGGGATCGATGAACACTGAAGCTTTCTTT. Translating it yields CASRPKDRGSMNTEAFF. Based on the CDR3 plus reference TRBV3-1 and TRBJ1-1, the full variable domain is DTAVSQTPKYLVTQMGNDKSIKCEQNLGHDTMYWYKQDSKKFLKIMFSYNNKELIINETVPNRFSPKSPDKAHLNLHINSLELGDSAVYFCASRPKDRGSMNTEAFFGQGTRLTVV.

The table lists this clonotype with many counts. The genes are TRBV30 and TRBJ1-1; D ambiguous. The germline gives CDR1 GTSNPN, CDR2 SVGIG (reference sequence). Trimming took 3 bases from V and 4 from J, leaving 12 bases between them. This CDR3 is built from 13 residues. The CDR3: CAWRSGDGTEAFF. The CDR3 DNA sequence: TGTGCCTGGAGGAGTGGGGATGGCACTGAAGCTTTCTTT.

The V call is TRBV5-6, the J call TRBJ2-5, with 7 bases fitting TRBD2. This CDR3 comprises 15 residues. Trimming removed 0 bases from V and 3 bases from J; junction bases left unmatched: 5. Germline assignment: CDR1 SGHDT and CDR2 YYEEEE. The CDR3 DNA is TGTGCCAGCAGCTTGGTAACCCTAGCGGAAGAGACCCAGTACTTC. This gives the protein CASSLVTLAEETQYF.

The chain has TRBV9 and TRBJ2-2; 8 bases line up with TRBD2. The CDR3 loop spans 15 amino acids. Looked up from germline, CDR1 is SGDLS and CDR2 is YYNGEE. V trimming: 3 bases; J trimming: 2 bases; junction bases outside the gene matches: 3. This CDR3 reads CASSAGTSNTGELFF. The CDR3 bases are TGTGCCAGCAGCGCCGGGACTAGTAACACCGGGGAGCTGTTTTTT.

There are many counts of this clonotype. The V and J genes are TRBV11-2 and TRBJ2-7; TRBD1 matches 7 bases. V trimming: 3 bases; J trimming: 0 bases; junction bases outside the gene matches: 5. Germline loops: CDR1 SGHAT, CDR2 FQNNGV. This CDR3 has 15 amino acids. For the CDR3, the DNA is TGTGCCAGCAGCTTTTCCGGACAGGACTCCTACGAGCAGTACTTC. Its protein product is CASSFSGQDSYEQYF.

This clonotype occurred many times. This chain joins TRBV5-1 and TRBJ1-1; 7 bases fit TRBD1. V was clipped by 2 bases and J by 5 bases; unmatched bases: 9. In germline, CDR1 is SGHRS, CDR2 YFSETQ. The length of the CDR3 is 15 residues. CDR3 bases: TGCGCCAGCAGCTTTGACAGGGTCGTGGTTACTGAAGCTTTCTTT. It yields the protein CASSFDRVVVTEAFF.

This clonotype has just a few counts. J is TRBJ1-6 and V is TRBV9; TRBD1 is a possible D gene (5 bases). CDR1 is SGDLS and CDR2 is YYNGEE in the germline V gene. Between the trimmed V and J ends, which lost 0 bases and 10 bases, there was a span of 20 bases. The CDR3 sequence is 17 residues long. For the CDR3, the DNA is TGTGCCAGCAGCGTAGGGACCGGGCTTCGAGGGGAATCACCCCTCCACTTT. It is translated as CASSVGTGLRGESPLHF.

This clonotype occurred many times. The chain joins TRBV7-2 to TRBJ1-4, with D possibly matching TRBD1 (6 bases). CDR1 and CDR2 from the germline V gene are SGHTA and FQGNSA. The CDR3 contains 15 residues. V gave up 5 bases and J gave up 8 bases, with 18 bases separating them. The CDR3 loop is CASSATGLWWEKLFF. The DNA of the CDR3 is TGTGCCAGCAGCGCAACAGGGCTGTGGTGGGAAAAACTGTTTTTT.

This clonotype showed up many times. The chain combines TRBV5-1 with TRBJ2-4; 10 bases align to TRBD1. The CDR3 runs 16 residues. Trimming removed 2 bases from V and 0 bases from J; junction bases left unmatched: 2. The germline V gene encodes CDR1 SGHRS and CDR2 YFSETQ. CDR3 amino acids: CASSFGTGVAKNIQYF. CDR3 DNA: TGCGCCAGCAGCTTTGGGACAGGGGTAGCCAAAAACATTCAGTACTTC.

At least ten counts were recorded for this clonotype. The chain carries TRBV27 and TRBJ2-5; 7 bases match TRBD2. The CDR3 has 15 residues. Germline V lookup: CDR1 MNHEY, CDR2 SMNVEV (reference sequence). Trimming cost V 3 bases and J 3 bases; bases outside gene matches: 7. CDR3 bases: TGTGCCAGCAGTTTCAACGCGGGAGTTGAAGAGACCCAGTACTTC. Translated, it gives CASSFNAGVEETQYF.

The rearrangement joins TRBV6-2 or TRBV6-3 to TRBJ1-1; TRBD1 agrees at 8 bases. The germline V gene has CDR1 MNHEY and CDR2 SVGEGT. J was trimmed by 1 base and V by 2 bases; bases with no gene match: 3. The CDR3 has 15 residues. CDR3 in amino acids: CASSYQGAGNTEAFF. The CDR3, as DNA: TGTGCCAGCAGTTACCAGGGGGCAGGGAACACTGAAGCTTTCTTT.

The genes are TRBV20-1 and TRBJ2-7; D possibly matches TRBD1 or TRBD2 (5 bases each). Trimming removed 1 base from V and 5 bases from J, with 18 bases in between. The CDR3 spans 15 residues. The V gene's germline CDR1 is DFQATT and CDR2 SNEGSKA (reference sequence). The CDR3 region is CSARVPVGESNEQYF. The CDR3, as DNA: TGCAGTGCTAGAGTTCCGGTAGGGGAGTCAAACGAGCAGTACTTC.